These 23 T cell receptor beta chains were all obtained from the same sample, sequenced in a study of T cell responses to AZD1222 COVID-19 vaccine. Sequencing was performed with immunoSEQ multiplex PCR; in TCRdb, only in-frame clones are kept and a portion is missing. The sample shows roughly 120,000 clones, 87% of them seen only once. The sample in question was peripheral blood, obtained on day 0 of AZD1222 vaccination. The receptors come from an adult in good health.

The rearrangement uses TRBV11-2 and TRBJ1-6; TRBD1 agrees at 7 bases. Germline lookup yields CDR1 SGHAT and CDR2 FQNNGV. The V gene end was trimmed by 2 bases and the J gene end by 14 bases; junction bases not matched to a gene: 9. The CDR3 covers 14 residues. DNA for the CDR3: TGTGCCAGCAGCTTATTGGGACAGCGGGTGGCCCTCCACTTT. Residues: CASSLLGQRVALHF. Full variable domain (missing parts from reference TRBV11-2 and TRBJ1-6): EAGVAQSPRYKIIEKRQSVAFWCNPISGHATLYWYQQILGQGPKLLIQFQNNGVVDDSQLPKDRFSAERLKGVDSTLKIQPAKLEDSAVYLCASSLLGQRVALHFGNGTRLTVT.

The CDR3 DNA follows: TGTGCCAGCAGCTTAGGGACCCTGGCCACAGATACGCAGTATTTT. It is translated as CASSLGTLATDTQYF. The chain employs TRBV7-9 and TRBJ2-3; D ambiguous. Looked up from germline, CDR1 is SEHNR and CDR2 is FQNEAQ (reference sequence). V was clipped by 1 base and J by 2 bases, with 10 bases between them. This CDR3 has 15 amino acids.

The chain carries TRBV29-1 and TRBJ2-1; the match to TRBD2 covers 14 bases. The CDR3 is made up of 14 amino acids. CDR1 is SQVTM, CDR2 ANQGSEA, per germline. The CDR3 spells CSARLAGGSNEQFF. In DNA, the CDR3 is TGCAGTGCTAGACTAGCGGGAGGGTCCAATGAGCAGTTCTTC.

V is TRBV28 and J is TRBJ2-6; the D gene is possibly TRBD2 (6 bases). This CDR3 has 15 residues. Between the trimmed V and J ends, which lost 6 bases and 4 bases, there was a span of 13 bases. Germline values: CDR1 MDHEN, CDR2 SYDVKM. The CDR3 DNA reads as TGTGCCAGCAGCCGCGGGGACTTCGGGGCCAACGTCCTGACTTTC. The encoded protein is CASSRGDFGANVLTF.

The V gene is TRBV11-2, the J gene TRBJ2-7; the D gene is possibly TRBD2 (7 bases). Between the trimmed V and J ends, which lost 7 bases and 4 bases, there was a span of 17 bases. CDR3 length equals 14 residues. Germline V lookup: CDR1 SGHAT, CDR2 FQNNGV. CDR3 protein: CASTIGGGQYEQYF. The CDR3 DNA is TGTGCCAGCACTATAGGGGGGGGTCAGTACGAGCAGTACTTC.

This sequence joins TRBV30 and TRBJ1-3; possible D gene TRBD1, 6 bases. The CDR3 is 14 amino acids. Germline assignment: CDR1 GTSNPN and CDR2 SVGIG (reference sequence). V dropped 0 bases and J dropped 2 bases, with 8 bases sitting between them. The CDR3 DNA sequence: TGTGCCTGGAGTGTACAGGGAGCTGGAAACACCATATATTTT. Its translation: CAWSVQGAGNTIYF.

This chain joins TRBV12-3 or TRBV12-4 and TRBJ1-2; D not resolved. The CDR3 loop spans 12 amino acids. Trimming removed 2 bases at V and 5 bases at J, with 6 bases between. The chain's CDR3 is CASSLTVYGYTF. The CDR3, as DNA: TGTGCCAGCAGTTTAACGGTTTATGGCTACACCTTC.

This chain uses TRBV6-2 or TRBV6-3 with TRBJ2-5; a possible D gene is TRBD1 (7 bases). The CDR3 has 16 amino acids. Trimming left V 0 bases short and J 0 bases short, with 11 bases between. Germline V CDR1 and CDR2: MNHEY, SVGEGT. CDR3 region: CASSYSSGGNQETQYF. The CDR3 DNA sequence: TGTGCCAGCAGTTACTCGTCAGGGGGGAACCAAGAGACCCAGTACTTC.

This clone was counted only a few times. The chain joins TRBV7-9 to TRBJ2-5, with 13 bases that match TRBD2. The CDR3 is 17 amino acids. Looked up from germline, CDR1 is SEHNR and CDR2 is FQNEAQ (reference sequence). Trimming at V came to 4 bases and at J to 5 bases, leaving 10 bases not matched to a gene. In DNA form, the CDR3 reads TGTGCCAGCAGCTCCCGACTAGCGGGGGGCCCCGGGGAGACCCAGTACTTC. It translates to CASSSRLAGGPGETQYF.

This clone was seen a single time. J is TRBJ2-7 and V is TRBV28; perhaps D is TRBD1 or TRBD2 (5 bases each). V lost 6 bases and J lost 4, with 19 bases in between. The V gene's germline CDR1 is MDHEN and CDR2 SYDVKM. This CDR3 contains 15 residues. The CDR3 DNA is TGTGCCAGCAGGACGGTTGGGGGAGTTGTATACGAGCAGTACTTC. Its translation: CASRTVGGVVYEQYF.

This clone turned up a few times. V usage is TRBV7-9 and J usage is TRBJ2-3, with a tentative D call TRBD2 (6 bases). The CDR3 has 14 amino acids. Germline V gives CDR1 SEHNR, CDR2 FQNEAQ (reference sequence). Trimming pared 4 bases from V and 1 base from J, leaving 9 bases between. CDR3 loop: CASSSGGGTDTQYF. The CDR3 nucleotides are TGTGCCAGCAGCTCAGGAGGGGGCACAGATACGCAGTATTTT.

The V gene is TRBV18, the J gene TRBJ1-5; D possibly corresponds to TRBD1 (6 bases). Germline CDR1 and CDR2: KGHSH and LQKENI. Trimming removed 5 bases from V and 1 base from J, with 12 bases in between. The CDR3 extends over 15 amino acids. CDR3 in amino acids: CASSRGSGSNQPQHF. The CDR3 nucleotides read TGTGCCAGCTCAAGGGGGTCGGGAAGCAATCAGCCCCAGCATTTT.

In its sample, this clone is medium-sized. The chain recombines TRBV27 with TRBJ1-6; D is possibly TRBD1 (5 bases). From germline, CDR1 is MNHEY and CDR2 SMNVEV (reference sequence). V was pared by 8 bases and J by 7 bases, with 6 bases between. There are 11 residues in the CDR3. This CDR3 reads CASGHNSPLHF. For the CDR3, the DNA is TGTGCCAGCGGACACAATTCACCCCTCCACTTT.

This clone was observed once. This chain joins TRBV19 and TRBJ2-7; no clear D gene. The V gene's germline CDR1 is LNHDA and CDR2 SQIVND (reference sequence). The ends were cut back, 5 bases at V and 3 bases at J, with 11 bases in the middle. The CDR3 consists of 13 residues. In DNA, the CDR3 is TGTGCCAGTAGTGGGCGGCGTGTCTACGAGCAGTACTTC. Translating gives CASSGRRVYEQYF.

The chain recombines TRBV18 with TRBJ2-7, with 9 bases matching TRBD1. Trimming took 3 bases from V and 5 from J; bases not matched to a gene: 8. The germline gives CDR1 KGHSH, CDR2 LQKENI. The CDR3 spans 15 residues. Here the CDR3 DNA reads TGTGCCAGCTCACCGGCCGGGACAGGGAATAACGAGCAGTACTTC. Translating gives CASSPAGTGNNEQYF.

The chain has TRBV18 and TRBJ2-2, with unresolved D. This CDR3 spans 15 amino acids. Looked up from germline, CDR1 is KGHSH and CDR2 is LQKENI. Trimming took 2 bases from V and 3 from J, leaving 10 bases between them. The chain's CDR3 is CASSPYSDDTGELFF. CDR3 sequence (DNA): TGTGCCAGCTCACCATACAGCGACGACACCGGGGAGCTGTTTTTT. Complete variable domain (other parts from reference TRBV18 and TRBJ2-2): NAGVMQNPRHLVRRRGQEARLRCSPMKGHSHVYWYRQLPEEGLKFMVYLQKENIIDESGMPKERFSAEFPKEGPSILRIQQVVRGDSAAYFCASSPYSDDTGELFFGEGSRLTVL.

This chain joins TRBV12-3 or TRBV12-4 and TRBJ1-2; D is ambiguous. The V end lost 4 bases, the J end lost 0 bases, and 0 bases lay between the germline ends. This CDR3 is built from 11 residues. DNA for the CDR3: TGTGCCAGCAGTTCTAACTATGGCTACACCTTC. It codes for CASSSNYGYTF.

This clone was counted once. In DNA form, the CDR3 reads TGTGCCAGCAGGGCGGGACAGGCCACTGAAGCTTTCTTT. It translates to CASRAGQATEAFF. The J gene is TRBJ1-1, the V gene TRBV12-3 or TRBV12-4, with 8 bases identical to TRBD1. The CDR3 loop spans 13 amino acids. J lost 4 bases, V lost 6 bases, and 4 bases had no gene match.

The chain is built from TRBV7-9 and TRBJ1-2; the D is unclear. Trimming took off 2 bases at V and 5 bases at J, with 18 bases between the two ends. In germline, CDR1 is SEHNR, CDR2 FQNEAQ (reference sequence). CDR3 length: 16 amino acids. The CDR3: CASSLRGSPPGYGYTF. For the CDR3, the DNA is TGTGCCAGCAGCTTAAGAGGGTCCCCACCGGGTTATGGCTACACCTTC.

J is TRBJ2-5 and V is TRBV5-1, with D hard to call. Trimming took off 4 bases at V and 4 bases at J, with 11 bases between the two ends. There are 13 residues in the CDR3. The V gene's germline CDR1 is SGHRS and CDR2 YFSETQ. CDR3 amino acids: CASSQDMRETQYF. DNA of the CDR3: TGCGCCAGCAGCCAAGATATGCGAGAGACCCAGTACTTC. Based on the CDR3 plus reference TRBV5-1 and TRBJ2-5, the full variable domain is KAGVTQTPRYLIKTRGQQVTLSCSPISGHRSVSWYQQTPGQGLQFLFEYFSETQRNKGNFPGRFSGRQFSNSRSEMNVSTLELGDSALYLCASSQDMRETQYFGPGTRLLVL.

The chain is built from TRBV9 and TRBJ2-2; the D gene is possibly TRBD1 (6 bases). The CDR3 extends over 15 amino acids. Germline V lookup: CDR1 SGDLS, CDR2 YYNGEE. Trimming took off 4 bases at V and 2 bases at J, with 12 bases between the two ends. The CDR3: CASSPTGQNTGELFF. The DNA for the CDR3 is TGTGCCAGCAGCCCCACGGGACAAAACACCGGGGAGCTGTTTTTT.

The chain couples TRBV5-6 to TRBJ2-5, with TRBD2 identical over 7 bases. Germline assignment: CDR1 SGHDT and CDR2 YYEEEE. V shed 2 bases and J 5 bases; nucleotides not matched to a gene: 6. The CDR3 runs 14 residues. As DNA, the CDR3 is TGTGCCAGCAGCTTCCGGGAGGCAGGGGAGACCCAGTACTTC. This gives the protein CASSFREAGETQYF.

V and J are TRBV7-9 and TRBJ2-2; either TRBD1 or TRBD2 may fit D (5 bases each). V dropped 3 bases and J dropped 0 bases, with 14 bases sitting between them. The CDR3 is 17 amino acids. Germline V gene sequence: CDR1 SEHNR, CDR2 FQNEAQ (reference sequence). CDR3 loop: CASSFKAGRANTGELFF. The CDR3 DNA sequence: TGTGCCAGCAGCTTTAAGGCAGGGCGGGCGAACACCGGGGAGCTGTTTTTT.